One and the same sample provided the 27 T cell receptor beta chains below, sequenced in a study of vaccination and CD4 T cells after COVID-19. Specified treatment: approximately nine-day PBMC culture with coronavirus spike peptide pools or control peptides (ViraFEST assay). Sequencing of cultured CD4+ T cell DNA used the Oncomine TCR Beta short-read assay. MiXCR was run by TCRdb on the PCR reads, yielding one entry per CDR3 protein. The table has 15,000 to 20,000 distinct CDR3 sequences, about 60% seen once; the top ten hold approximately 11%. Antigens of these TCRs are unknown. The sample was CD4+ T cells from blood, cultured in vitro. The receptors derive from a human donor who had recovered from COVID-19.

The chain joins TRBV6-1 to TRBJ2-4, with D possibly matching TRBD1 (6 bases). This CDR3 has 17 residues. Trimming pared 0 bases from V and 0 bases from J, leaving 12 bases between. Germline-derived CDR1 and CDR2 are MNHNS and SASEGT. For the CDR3, the DNA is TGTGCCAGCAGTGAAGCGCCCCAGGGGCTAGCCAAAAACATTCAGTACTTC. Encoded protein: CASSEAPQGLAKNIQYF.

The V gene is TRBV11-2, the J gene TRBJ1-6; possible D gene TRBD1, 6 bases. Trimming removed 5 bases at V and 9 bases at J, with 20 bases between. Germline values: CDR1 SGHAT, CDR2 FQNNGV. The CDR3 is made up of 16 amino acids. CDR3 bases: TGTGCCAGCAGCCCGCATTTAGCAGGGGATGGTTCACCCCTCCACTTT. Translated: CASSPHLAGDGSPLHF.

V usage is TRBV20-1 and J usage is TRBJ1-2; D call uncertain. Per germline, CDR1 DFQATT and CDR2 SNEGSKA (reference sequence). This CDR3 region has 13 residues. V was cut by 5 bases and J by 4 bases, with 14 bases left in between. The DNA for the CDR3 is TGCAGTGCTTCCCCTGACGTATTCTATGGCTACACCTTC. It codes for CSASPDVFYGYTF.

V usage is TRBV6-5 and J usage is TRBJ1-1; D gene ambiguous. The CDR3 runs 18 residues. Looked up from germline, CDR1 is MNHEY and CDR2 is SVGAGI. With 1 base removed from V and 0 bases from J, the gap between germline ends came to 18 bases. The CDR3 region has the DNA TGTGCCAGCAGTTACTTGGCGGGTCCCGCTTACATGAACACTGAAGCTTTCTTT. Its translation: CASSYLAGPAYMNTEAFF.

This clonotype was counted a few times. The V and J genes are TRBV10-1 and TRBJ2-5; 12 bases match TRBD2. This CDR3 has 14 residues. The germline gives CDR1 WNHNN, CDR2 SYGVQD (reference sequence). With 6 bases clipped from V and 5 bases from J, the junction kept 4 bases outside the gene matches. CDR3 nucleotide sequence: TGCGCCAGCAGCCCTACTAGCGGGAGGGAGACCCAGTACTTC. Encoded protein: CASSPTSGRETQYF.

J is TRBJ2-3 and V is TRBV20-1; D might be TRBD1 (5 bases). The length of the CDR3 is 14 residues. Germline CDR1 DFQATT, CDR2 SNEGSKA (reference sequence). Between the trimmed V and J ends, which lost 1 base and 6 bases, there was a span of 14 bases. The CDR3, as DNA: TGCAGTGCTAGAGTCATGGGCGCAGGGGATACGCAGTATTTT. It is translated as CSARVMGAGDTQYF.

The CDR3 spells CASSYIGTDYGYTF. The DNA for the CDR3 is TGTGCCAGCAGTTATATAGGGACGGACTATGGCTACACCTTC. The rearrangement links TRBV6-5 to TRBJ1-2; maybe TRBD1 (5 bases). The CDR3 runs to 14 residues. With 3 bases removed from V and 3 bases from J, the gap between germline ends came to 11 bases. CDR1 is MNHEY and CDR2 is SVGAGI in the germline V gene.

This clonotype was observed a single time. V is TRBV7-2 and J is TRBJ1-1; maybe TRBD1 (5 bases). Trimming pared 3 bases from V and 4 bases from J, leaving 12 bases between. The CDR3 runs 14 residues. Per germline, CDR1 SGHTA and CDR2 FQGNSA. The CDR3 DNA is TGTGCCAGCAGCTTTAAGGGGCTTGGCACTGAAGCTTTCTTT. It specifies CASSFKGLGTEAFF.

This clonotype is medium-sized (0.01 to 0.1%) by share. The chain combines TRBV20-1 with TRBJ2-3; the match to TRBD1 covers 9 bases. CDR1 and CDR2 (germline): DFQATT, SNEGSKA (reference sequence). V shed 5 bases and J 9 bases; nucleotides not matched to a gene: 3. The CDR3 is 11 residues long. CDR3 nucleotide sequence: TGCAGTGCTGGGACAGGGTGGACGCAGTATTTT. Its protein is CSAGTGWTQYF.

The V gene is TRBV5-1, the J gene TRBJ2-1; 7 bases align to TRBD2. The CDR3 is 15 residues long. Germline values: CDR1 SGHRS, CDR2 YFSETQ. The J segment lost 2 bases and the V segment lost 0 bases, leaving 2 bases of the junction unmatched. Here the CDR3 DNA reads TGCGCCAGCAGCTTGGGTGCGGGAGCCTACAATGAGCAGTTCTTC. This sequence encodes CASSLGAGAYNEQFF.

The rearrangement uses TRBV20-1 and TRBJ2-7; D gene uncertain. From germline, CDR1 is DFQATT and CDR2 SNEGSKA (reference sequence). CDR3 length: 11 residues. V was shortened by 1 base and J by 7 bases, with 8 bases between the two germline ends. As DNA, the CDR3 is TGCAGTGCTAGAGTAAATCTGGAGCAGTACTTC. Translation: CSARVNLEQYF.

J is TRBJ2-3 and V is TRBV24-1, with D unclear. Trimming shortened V by 3 bases and J by 6 bases, and 3 bases separated the two germline ends. Germline CDR1 is KGHDR and CDR2 is SFDVKD. CDR3 size: 11 residues. The CDR3 sequence is CATSDRDTQYF. CDR3 DNA: TGTGCCACCAGTGATAGGGATACGCAGTATTTT.

The chain is built from TRBV11-2 and TRBJ2-7, with unresolved D. This CDR3 is 14 amino acids long. The germline CDR1 and CDR2 sequences are SGHAT and FQNNGV. With 5 bases removed from V and 2 bases from J, the gap between germline ends came to 13 bases. CDR3 sequence reads: CASSLPGTPYEQYF. CDR3 in DNA: TGTGCCAGCAGCCTCCCAGGAACCCCCTACGAGCAGTACTTC.

The V and J genes are TRBV15 and TRBJ1-5, with 9 bases that match TRBD1. The CDR3 spans 16 residues. Germline lookup yields CDR1 LNHNV and CDR2 YYDKDF (reference sequence). Unmatched junction bases numbered 8, after V lost 4 bases and J lost 4 bases. CDR3 DNA sequence: TGTGCCACCAGCAAACATTCCGGGACAGGGAATCAGCCCCAGCATTTT. It encodes CATSKHSGTGNQPQHF.

The gene calls are TRBV6-2 or TRBV6-3 and TRBJ1-2; no clear D gene. The CDR3 spans 13 residues. The germline V gene has CDR1 MNHEY and CDR2 SVGEGT. The V end was cut by 6 bases, the J end by 5 bases, with 13 bases between. The CDR3: CASSNGPSYGYTF. In DNA, the CDR3 is TGTGCCAGCAGCAATGGGCCGTCATATGGCTACACCTTC.

V and J are TRBV19 and TRBJ1-5; TRBD1 matches 7 bases. Germline V gene lookup returns CDR1 LNHDA and CDR2 SQIVND (reference sequence). The CDR3 covers 14 residues. With 5 bases clipped from V and 5 bases from J, the junction kept 6 bases outside the gene matches. The CDR3 reads CASSDPRGDQPQHF. Written as DNA, the CDR3 is TGTGCCAGTAGTGACCCCAGGGGGGATCAGCCCCAGCATTTT. Using reference TRBV19 and TRBJ1-5 for the parts outside the CDR3, the full variable domain is DGGITQSPKYLFRKEGQNVTLSCEQNLNHDAMYWYRQDPGQGLRLIYYSQIVNDFQKGDIAEGYSVSREKKESFPLTVTSAQKNPTAFYLCASSDPRGDQPQHFGDGTRLSIL.

This clonotype was detected a few times. This sequence joins TRBV2 and TRBJ1-2, with 11 bases that match TRBD1. This CDR3 has 14 residues. V was clipped by 7 bases and J by 4 bases; unmatched bases: 5. Germline CDR1 and CDR2: SNHLY and FYNNEI. CDR3 region: CASKGQGGGYGYTF. The CDR3 bases are TGTGCCAGCAAGGGACAGGGGGGGGGCTATGGCTACACCTTC.

The V and J genes are TRBV29-1 and TRBJ2-3; 10 nucleotides align to TRBD2. The trim removed 6 bases at V and 5 bases at J, leaving 8 bases unmatched. This CDR3 contains 14 residues. Germline V gives CDR1 SQVTM, CDR2 ANQGSEA. DNA for the CDR3: TGCAGCGTGGCTAGCGGGAGTTTTAAAGATACGCAGTATTTT. Its translation: CSVASGSFKDTQYF.

This clonotype was observed a handful of times. V gene TRBV27 combines with J gene TRBJ2-3; D might be TRBD2 (5 bases). V lost 0 bases to trimming and J lost 4 bases, with 8 bases between them. Germline assignment: CDR1 MNHEY and CDR2 SMNVEV (reference sequence). The CDR3 covers 14 residues. The CDR3: CASSLSRGPDTQYF. Here the CDR3 DNA reads TGTGCCAGCAGTTTATCCCGGGGTCCAGATACGCAGTATTTT.

The chain links TRBV11-1 to TRBJ2-1; no clear D gene. V lost 5 bases to trimming and J lost 8 bases, with 7 bases between them. CDR3 size: 11 residues. Germline V gives CDR1 SGHAT, CDR2 FQDESV (reference sequence). CDR3 loop: CASSPRDEQFF. The CDR3 bases are TGTGCCAGCAGCCCGCGCGATGAGCAGTTCTTC. The complete variable domain, with remaining parts taken from reference TRBV11-1 and TRBJ2-1, reads EAEVAQSPRYKITEKSQAVAFWCDPISGHATLYWYRQILGQGPELLVQFQDESVVDDSQLPKDRFSAERLKGVDSTLKIQPAELGDSAMYLCASSPRDEQFFGPGTRLTVL.

The DNA for the CDR3 is TGTGCCAGCAGCCGCCCCACAGGGAACACTGAAGCTTTCTTT. Amino acid sequence: CASSRPTGNTEAFF. This chain uses TRBV4-2 with TRBJ1-1, with a possible D match to TRBD1 (5 bases). Germline-derived CDR1 and CDR2 are LGHNA and YNFKEQ. There are 14 residues in the CDR3. Deletions cut 4 bases from V and 1 base from J, with 10 bases between.

This clonotype has just one count. J is TRBJ2-2 and V is TRBV7-7, with unresolved D. The length of the CDR3 is 14 residues. The V end lost 5 bases, the J end lost 7 bases, and 14 bases lay between the germline ends. From germline, CDR1 is SSHAT and CDR2 FNYEAQ (reference sequence). DNA for the CDR3: TGTGCCAGCAGCCCCGGGCAGGTTGGCGGGGAGCTGTTTTTT. It yields the protein CASSPGQVGGELFF.

The chain carries TRBV24-1 and TRBJ2-3; tentative D call: TRBD1 (5 bases). The CDR3 extends over 14 amino acids. Germline CDR1 KGHDR, CDR2 SFDVKD. Deletions cut 4 bases from V and 4 bases from J, with 11 bases between. The CDR3 is CATSDRQGPDTQYF. CDR3 nucleotides: TGTGCCACCAGTGACAGGCAGGGCCCAGATACGCAGTATTTT.

The chain employs TRBV18 and TRBJ2-2; 7 positions agree with TRBD2. This CDR3 is built from 17 residues. Germline lookup yields CDR1 KGHSH and CDR2 LQKENI. J lost 3 bases, V lost 2 bases, and 9 bases had no gene match. The CDR3: CASSPFLAGEDTGELFF. Here the CDR3 DNA reads TGTGCCAGCTCACCATTCTTGGCGGGAGAGGACACCGGGGAGCTGTTTTTT.

The chain recombines TRBV11-3 with TRBJ1-6, with D possibly being TRBD1 (5 bases). The CDR3 sequence is 13 residues long. The germline V gene has CDR1 SGHNT and CDR2 YENEEA. The V and J ends lost 5 bases and 11 bases respectively, with 13 bases between them. The CDR3 loop reads CASSPQTDAPLHF. The CDR3 DNA sequence: TGTGCCAGCAGCCCTCAGACAGACGCACCCCTCCACTTT. The variable domain in full, completed from reference TRBV11-3 and TRBJ1-6, reads EAGVVQSPRYKIIEKKQPVAFWCNPISGHNTLYWYLQNLGQGPELLIRYENEEAVDDSQLPKDRFSAERLKGVDSTLKIQPAELGDSAVYLCASSPQTDAPLHFGNGTRLTVT.

V is TRBV6-2 or TRBV6-3 and J is TRBJ2-5; TRBD2 agrees at 7 bases. V lost 6 bases to trimming and J lost 2 bases; unmatched junction nucleotides: 9. From germline, CDR1 is MNHEY and CDR2 SVGEGT. The CDR3 length is 15 residues. CDR3: CASSAGRLAQETQYF. The DNA of the CDR3 is TGTGCCAGCAGCGCCGGAAGACTAGCACAAGAGACCCAGTACTTC.

This clonotype was counted a single time. The V and J genes are TRBV6-1 and TRBJ1-1; tentative D call: TRBD1 (6 bases). In germline, CDR1 is MNHNS, CDR2 SASEGT. This CDR3 spans 14 amino acids. The germline V and J ends were trimmed by 6 bases and 4 bases, with 15 bases remaining between them. The CDR3 sequence: CASSPRQGGTEAFF. The CDR3 DNA reads as TGTGCCAGCAGCCCTCGACAAGGGGGCACTGAAGCTTTCTTT.